Described below is a single T cell receptor (beta chain) sequence and its context. Its specificity is not known. Through template switching, UMIs that included a 6-nucleotide sample barcode were added. One entry per CDR3 protein, without DNA, is what TCRdb gives after re-calling the 5' RACE reads. This sample's table reports more than 300,000 distinct CDR3 sequences. This entry comes from a study of monozygotic twins with inflammatory bowel disease. Overall study findings and caveats: Sharing of clonotypes with others was lower in IBD patients than in healthy twins, and this was especially so with disease activity.

The V gene's germline CDR1 is SEHNR and CDR2 FQNEAQ (reference sequence). The CDR3 has 16 amino acids. Sequenced input: blood. The V call is TRBV7-9, the J call TRBJ2-7; TCRdb's D gene call, TRBD1, goes unchecked for lack of DNA. The sequence derives from a human donor with ulcerative colitis or Crohn's disease, or a healthy co-twin of an affected twin (not recorded which). The CDR3 region is CASSRGTGGFPYEQYF.